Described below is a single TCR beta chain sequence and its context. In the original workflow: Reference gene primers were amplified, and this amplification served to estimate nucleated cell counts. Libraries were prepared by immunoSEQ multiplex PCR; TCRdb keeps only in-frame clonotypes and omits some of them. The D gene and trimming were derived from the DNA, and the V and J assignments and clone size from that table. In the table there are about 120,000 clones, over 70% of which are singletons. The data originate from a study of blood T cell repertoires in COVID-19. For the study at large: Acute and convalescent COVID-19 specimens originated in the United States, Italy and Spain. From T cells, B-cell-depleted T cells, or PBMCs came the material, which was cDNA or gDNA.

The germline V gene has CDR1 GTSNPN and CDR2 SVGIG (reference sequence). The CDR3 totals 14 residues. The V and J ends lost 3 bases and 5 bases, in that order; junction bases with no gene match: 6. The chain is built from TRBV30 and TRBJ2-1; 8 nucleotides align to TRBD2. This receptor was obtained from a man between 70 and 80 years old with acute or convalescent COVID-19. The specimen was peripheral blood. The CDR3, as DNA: TGTGCCTGGAGCGGGGGGGCCTATAACAATGAGCAGTTCTTC. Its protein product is CAWSGGAYNNEQFF.